What follows are 26 T cell receptor beta chains derived from one specimen sequenced in a study of blood T cell repertoires in COVID-19. The data were produced by immunoSEQ multiplex PCR, yet TCRdb's version contains in-frame clones alone and is incomplete. This table holds about 370,000 clones, roughly nine tenths found once. The specimen sequenced was peripheral blood. The receptor set was obtained from a woman between 25 and 40 years old with COVID-19, enrolled during active disease.

The chain links TRBV7-2 to TRBJ2-5; 7 bases map to TRBD2. CDR1 and CDR2 (germline): SGHTA, FQGNSA. Trimming at V came to 1 base and at J to 5 bases, leaving 13 bases not matched to a gene. The CDR3 has 17 amino acids. CDR3 in amino acids: CASSLGVRGGAGETQYF. In nucleotides, the CDR3 is TGTGCCAGCAGCTTAGGTGTTAGGGGAGGGGCGGGGGAGACCCAGTACTTC. Filled out from reference TRBV7-2 and TRBJ2-5, the complete variable domain reads GAGVSQSPSNKVTEKGKDVELRCDPISGHTALYWYRQSLGQGLEFLIYFQGNSAPDKSGLPSDRFSAERTGGSVSTLTIQRTQQEDSAVYLCASSLGVRGGAGETQYFGPGTRLLVL.

Comments on this clone: An end of the junction differs from the germline gene, which may be a read error. V usage is TRBV7-7 and J usage is TRBJ2-7; 8 bases align to TRBD1. This CDR3 has 14 residues. CDR1 and CDR2 (germline): SSHAT, FNYEAQ (reference sequence). DNA of the CDR3: TGTGCTAGCAGCTTAAACGGACAGGGAGGCGAGCAGTACTTC. Protein sequence: CASSLNGQGGEQYF.

The chain employs TRBV6-5 and TRBJ2-4; a weak D match, TRBD2 (7 bases). With 7 bases removed from V and 2 bases from J, the gap between germline ends came to 12 bases. The CDR3 totals 14 residues. Germline V gene data show CDR1 as MNHEY and CDR2 as SVGAGI. The CDR3 loop reads CASTGGTPKNIQYF. The CDR3 nucleotides read TGTGCCAGCACCGGGGGGACACCCAAAAACATTCAGTACTTC.

V gene TRBV4-1 combines with J gene TRBJ1-2; no clear D. The germline gives CDR1 MGHRA, CDR2 YSYEKL. The CDR3 is made up of 15 amino acids. Trimming removed 1 base from V and 4 bases from J, with 13 bases in between. CDR3 nucleotide sequence: TGCGCCAGCAGCCAAGTCGGGGTGGCGATCTATGGCTACACCTTC. This encodes CASSQVGVAIYGYTF.

V usage is TRBV7-9 and J usage is TRBJ2-2, with 14 bases lining up with TRBD2. CDR3 length: 19 amino acids. Germline trimming cut 1 base from V and 0 bases from J; bases unmatched to any gene: 4. Per germline, CDR1 SEHNR and CDR2 FQNEAQ (reference sequence). CDR3 loop: CASSLGRGLAGANTGELFF. The CDR3 nucleotides read TGTGCCAGCAGCTTAGGGCGGGGACTAGCGGGGGCGAACACCGGGGAGCTGTTTTTT.

The rearrangement joins TRBV3-1 (or the pseudogene TRBV3-2) to TRBJ1-2, with 9 positions matching TRBD1. V was pared by 3 bases and J by 3 bases, with 2 bases of the junction left unmatched. In germline, CDR1 is LGHDT, CDR2 YNNKEL (reference sequence). The CDR3 loop spans 14 amino acids. The CDR3 DNA reads TGTGCCAGCAGCCATTGGGACAGGGACTATGGCTACACCTTC. Its protein product is CASSHWDRDYGYTF.

The chain joins TRBV19 to TRBJ1-5; possible D gene TRBD1, 5 bases. There are 15 residues in the CDR3. The V gene's germline CDR1 is LNHDA and CDR2 SQIVND (reference sequence). With 7 bases removed from V and 4 bases from J, the gap between germline ends came to 17 bases. This CDR3 reads CASKGSIAGNQPQHF. The CDR3 DNA sequence: TGTGCCAGTAAGGGGTCGATAGCTGGGAATCAGCCCCAGCATTTT.

The J gene is TRBJ1-2, the V gene TRBV7-9; 9 bases fit TRBD1. The CDR3 has 16 residues. V shed 1 base and J 0 bases; nucleotides not matched to a gene: 3. Germline assignment: CDR1 SEHNR and CDR2 FQNEAQ (reference sequence). CDR3 loop: CASSLGTGEANYGYTF. The CDR3 DNA follows: TGTGCCAGCAGCTTAGGGACAGGGGAGGCTAACTATGGCTACACCTTC.

V gene TRBV5-4 combines with J gene TRBJ2-1; D call uncertain. Germline V gene sequence: CDR1 SGHNT, CDR2 YYREEE (reference sequence). The length of the CDR3 is 15 residues. V dropped 1 base and J dropped 0 bases, with 8 bases sitting between them. The CDR3 nucleotides read TGTGCCAGCAGCTTGTGGCGGAGCTCCTACAATGAGCAGTTCTTC. Translated, it gives CASSLWRSSYNEQFF.

This clone showed up just once. This chain joins TRBV7-2 and TRBJ2-7, with TRBD2 identical over 8 bases. This CDR3 region has 14 residues. V gave up 9 bases and J gave up 2 bases; unmatched junction bases: 9. Germline V gene sequence: CDR1 SGHTA, CDR2 FQGNSA. CDR3 protein: CASMPSGGPYEQYF. DNA of the CDR3: TGTGCCAGTATGCCGTCGGGGGGGCCCTACGAGCAGTACTTC.

The chain links TRBV3-1 (or the pseudogene TRBV3-2) to TRBJ2-2, with D perhaps matching TRBD1 (6 bases). Germline-derived CDR1 and CDR2 are LGHDT and YNNKEL (reference sequence). Trimming stripped 4 bases from V and 3 bases from J, with 18 bases between. The CDR3 covers 17 residues. The CDR3 protein is CASSPRPGHRHTGELFF. CDR3 in DNA: TGTGCCAGCAGCCCGCGACCGGGACACCGTCACACCGGGGAGCTGTTTTTT.

J is TRBJ2-3 and V is TRBV29-1; 10 nucleotides line up with TRBD1. Germline CDR1 and CDR2: SQVTM and ANQGSEA. Trimming cost V 8 bases and J 4 bases; bases outside gene matches: 12. CDR3 size: 15 residues. This CDR3 is CSPPPGTGVSDTQYF. The CDR3 DNA follows: TGCAGCCCCCCGCCGGGGACAGGGGTATCAGATACGCAGTATTTT.

The V and J genes are TRBV7-2 and TRBJ1-2; 8 bases map to TRBD1. The CDR3 extends over 15 amino acids. Germline-derived CDR1 and CDR2 are SGHTA and FQGNSA. V dropped 5 bases and J dropped 6; count of bases not matched to a gene: 11. CDR3 protein: CASSTDRGGMDGYTF. The CDR3 DNA is TGTGCCAGCAGCACCGACAGGGGTGGAATGGATGGCTACACCTTC.

This chain uses TRBV19 with TRBJ2-5, with D tentatively TRBD2 (6 bases). Germline V gene sequence: CDR1 LNHDA, CDR2 SQIVND (reference sequence). There are 14 residues in the CDR3. V shed 4 bases and J shed 0 bases, with 9 bases lying between them. The CDR3 bases are TGTGCCAGTAGTAAAGCGGGTCACCAAGAGACCCAGTACTTC. Translation: CASSKAGHQETQYF.

V and J are TRBV19 and TRBJ1-2, with TRBD1 matching 8 bases. The CDR3 consists of 16 residues. The V and J ends lost 0 bases and 4 bases, in that order; junction bases with no gene match: 7. Germline V gene sequence: CDR1 LNHDA, CDR2 SQIVND (reference sequence). Here the CDR3 reads CASSIDGTGNFYGYTF. The CDR3, as DNA: TGTGCCAGTAGTATAGATGGGACAGGAAACTTCTATGGCTACACCTTC.

The V gene is TRBV10-3, the J gene TRBJ1-2, with D possibly matching TRBD1 (6 bases). The V end was cut by 4 bases, the J end by 0 bases, with 12 bases between. Germline V gene data show CDR1 as ENHRY and CDR2 as SYGVKD. The CDR3 spans 15 residues. The CDR3 region is CAISVTGTANYGYTF. The CDR3 region has the DNA TGTGCCATCAGTGTAACAGGGACCGCTAACTATGGCTACACCTTC.

The chain has TRBV7-2 and TRBJ1-6; 9 bases fit TRBD1. Germline loops: CDR1 SGHTA, CDR2 FQGNSA. The CDR3 is made up of 19 amino acids. V was pared by 2 bases and J by 0 bases, with 8 bases of the junction left unmatched. DNA of the CDR3: TGTGCCAGCAGCTTAACGGGACAGGGTGGGAGCTCCTATAATTCACCCCTCCACTTT. As protein: CASSLTGQGGSSYNSPLHF. Combining the CDR3 with reference TRBV7-2 and TRBJ1-6 gives the whole variable domain GAGVSQSPSNKVTEKGKDVELRCDPISGHTALYWYRQSLGQGLEFLIYFQGNSAPDKSGLPSDRFSAERTGGSVSTLTIQRTQQEDSAVYLCASSLTGQGGSSYNSPLHFGNGTRLTVT.

The chain employs TRBV19 and TRBJ1-6, with 8 bases identical to TRBD1. Trimming took 3 bases from V and 10 from J; bases not matched to a gene: 8. CDR3 size: 15 residues. Germline V gene lookup returns CDR1 LNHDA and CDR2 SQIVND (reference sequence). CDR3 in DNA: TGTGCCAGTAGTATGGAAGGGACAGGCGGCTCACCCCTCCACTTT. Encoded protein: CASSMEGTGGSPLHF.

The chain joins TRBV11-2 to TRBJ2-7; D may be TRBD1 (5 bases). CDR1 and CDR2 from the germline V gene are SGHAT and FQNNGV. CDR3 length: 13 residues. Trimming took 5 bases from V and 2 from J, leaving 10 bases between them. The CDR3 bases are TGTGCCAGCAGCCAGGGTCCCACCTACGAGCAGTACGTC. Translated, it gives CASSQGPTYEQYV.

The chain recombines TRBV25-1 with TRBJ2-1; D is uncertain. Germline V gene data show CDR1 as MGHDK and CDR2 as SYGVNS. The CDR3 is made up of 12 amino acids. Trimming took 8 bases from V and 7 from J, leaving 12 bases between them. The CDR3 coding sequence is TGTGCCAGCGGCCAGTCTTGGAATGAGCAGTTCTTC. Its protein is CASGQSWNEQFF.

V and J are TRBV19 and TRBJ1-1, with 7 nucleotides matching TRBD1. Germline assignment: CDR1 LNHDA and CDR2 SQIVND (reference sequence). This CDR3 has 15 residues. The V gene end was trimmed by 6 bases and the J gene end by 4 bases; junction bases not matched to a gene: 11. DNA of the CDR3: TGTGCCAGTAGCTTTTCAGACAGGGAAGGCACTGAAGCTTTCTTT. The encoded protein is CASSFSDREGTEAFF. Full variable domain (outside the CDR3, taken from reference TRBV19 and TRBJ1-1): DGGITQSPKYLFRKEGQNVTLSCEQNLNHDAMYWYRQDPGQGLRLIYYSQIVNDFQKGDIAEGYSVSREKKESFPLTVTSAQKNPTAFYLCASSFSDREGTEAFFGQGTRLTVV.

This chain links TRBV29-1 with TRBJ2-5; a weak D match, TRBD1 (5 bases). The CDR3 contains 13 residues. The V gene lost 1 base and the J gene lost 7 bases, with 13 bases spanning the gap. The germline V gene has CDR1 SQVTM and CDR2 ANQGSEA. CDR3 protein: CSVEGIGVGTQYF. Written as DNA, the CDR3 is TGCAGCGTTGAAGGTATAGGGGTGGGGACCCAGTACTTC.

CDR3 in DNA: TGTGCCAGCAGCGTACATCTTCAGGGGGCTGAAGCTTTCTTT. It specifies CASSVHLQGAEAFF. The chain recombines TRBV9 with TRBJ1-1; 7 nucleotides line up with TRBD1. The CDR3 has 14 residues. CDR1 SGDLS and CDR2 YYNGEE come from the germline V gene. V lost 1 base and J lost 6; bases outside the gene matches: 6. The variable domain in full, completed from reference TRBV9 and TRBJ1-1, reads DSGVTQTPKHLITATGQRVTLRCSPRSGDLSVYWYQQSLDQGLQFLIQYYNGEERAKGNILERFSAQQFPDLHSELNLSSLELGDSALYFCASSVHLQGAEAFFGQGTRLTVV.

The chain uses TRBV19 and TRBJ1-5, with 10 bases aligning to TRBD1. V trimming: 2 bases; J trimming: 7 bases; junction bases outside the gene matches: 2. The CDR3 spans 14 residues. CDR1 is LNHDA, CDR2 SQIVND, per germline (reference sequence). CDR3 sequence (DNA): TGTGCCAGTAGTATAAGGGACAGGGGCCAGCCCCAGCATTTT. Residues: CASSIRDRGQPQHF.

The chain is built from TRBV4-3 and TRBJ1-6; D is unresolved. The CDR3 extends over 14 amino acids. With 5 bases removed from V and 12 bases from J, the gap between germline ends came to 17 bases. Germline CDR1 reads LGHNA; CDR2 reads YSLEER. The DNA of the CDR3 is TGCGCCAGCAGCAGAGGAGCGATTCGGGAACCCCTCCACTTT. Its translation: CASSRGAIREPLHF.

The genes are TRBV4-1 and TRBJ2-5, with unresolved D. The CDR3 consists of 15 residues. V shed 0 bases and J shed 5 bases, with 13 bases lying between them. CDR1 is MGHRA, CDR2 YSYEKL, per germline. The chain's CDR3 is CASSQDLVVRETQYF. CDR3 DNA sequence: TGCGCCAGCAGCCAAGATCTGGTTGTTCGGGAGACCCAGTACTTC.